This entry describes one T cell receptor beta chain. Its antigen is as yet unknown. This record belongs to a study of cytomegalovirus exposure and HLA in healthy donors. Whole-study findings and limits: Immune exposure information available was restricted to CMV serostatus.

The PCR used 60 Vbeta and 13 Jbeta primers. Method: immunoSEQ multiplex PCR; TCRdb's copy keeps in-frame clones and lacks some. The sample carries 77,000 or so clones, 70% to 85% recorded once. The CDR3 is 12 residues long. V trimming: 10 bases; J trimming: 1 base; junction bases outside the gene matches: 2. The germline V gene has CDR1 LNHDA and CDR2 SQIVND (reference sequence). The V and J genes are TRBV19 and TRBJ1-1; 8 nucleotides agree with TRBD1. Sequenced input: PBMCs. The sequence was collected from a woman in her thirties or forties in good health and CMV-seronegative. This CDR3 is CATGQGNTEAFF. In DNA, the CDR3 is TGTGCCACCGGACAGGGGAACACTGAAGCTTTCTTT.